This TCR beta chain is drawn from a study of T cells in Graves' hyperthyroidism and ophthalmopathy. Study overall: Peripheral blood was collected at initial diagnosis, before any treatment.

The CDR3 length is 14 residues. Trimming cost V 4 bases and J 1 base, with 13 bases left between them. Germline CDR1 and CDR2: SQVTM and ANQGSEA. TCR beta CDR3 sequences were amplified from RNA transcripts. The HTBI primer set was used in a first-round RT-PCR of the TCR CDR3. Each CDR3 protein is one row after TCRdb ran MiXCR on the multiplex PCR reads. The sample has about 740,000 distinct CDR3 sequences, about 14% seen once. The study enrolled patients aged 18 to 65 with newly diagnosed hyperthyroidism of under 2 months' duration. This chain joins TRBV29-1 and TRBJ2-5; D remains ambiguous. The specimen was blood. This clonotype was sampled from a woman between 18 and 29 years old with Graves' hyperthyroidism. The CDR3 nucleotides are TGCAGCGTTGGAGGAAAGGCTAGCCAAGAGACCCAGTACTTC. The encoded protein is CSVGGKASQETQYF.